A selection of T cell receptor beta chains follows, all from one sample in a study of T cell responses to AZD1222 COVID-19 vaccine. Assay: immunoSEQ multiplex PCR; the TCRdb copy retains only in-frame clones and omits some. The top ten hold around 10% of the sample, which has tens of thousands of clones, just over 85% seen once. The specimen was peripheral blood, collected on day 0 of MenACWY control vaccination. Receptors were obtained from an adult in good health. Each CDR3 is given with its conserved first and last residue. D genes are given only for firm matches. Not all rows give a size; the values are once, few, many and, for expanded clones, a class.

NA	TRBV7-2	NA	TRBJ2-7	CASSLVGQLSYEQYF	TGTGCCAGCAGCTTAGTCGGTCAGCTCTCCTACGAGCAGTACTTC
TRBD2	TRBV4-1	NA	TRBJ2-1	CASSQVAGDNEQFF	TGCGCCAGCAGCCAAGTCGCGGGGGACAATGAGCAGTTCTTC
TRBD1	TRBV10-3	NA	TRBJ1-5	CAIRGGTGANQPQHF	TGTGCCATCAGGGGGGGGACAGGGGCAAATCAGCCCCAGCATTTT
NA	TRBV27	NA	TRBJ2-3	CASSPQSTDTQYF	TGTGCCAGCAGTCCCCAATCCACAGATACGCAGTATTTT
NA	TRBV7-3	NA	TRBJ1-1	CASSLEGSTEAFF	TGTGCCAGCAGCTTAGAAGGATCCACTGAAGCTTTCTTT
NA	TRBV5-1	once	TRBJ1-4	CASSLVGRAEKLFF	TGCGCCAGCAGCTTGGTAGGGAGGGCTGAAAAACTGTTTTTT
NA	TRBV7-3	NA	TRBJ2-5	CASSLRAGVQETQYF	TGTGCCAGCAGCTTAAGGGCTGGGGTCCAAGAGACCCAGTACTTC
TRBD1	TRBV12-3/TRBV12-4	few	TRBJ1-2	CASSGDRAHGYTF	TGTGCCAGCAGTGGCGACAGGGCCCATGGCTACACCTTC
TRBD1	TRBV4-1	NA	TRBJ1-6	CASSQGTGYNSPLHF	TGCGCCAGCAGCCAAGGGACAGGGTATAATTCACCCCTCCACTTT
NA	TRBV6-6	NA	TRBJ1-1	CASSYDGRDTEAFF	TGTGCCAGCAGTTACGACGGGAGGGACACTGAAGCTTTCTTT
NA	TRBV20-1	NA	TRBJ1-2	CSATGGYGYTF	TGCAGTGCGACGGGTGGATATGGCTACACCTTC
NA	TRBV2	NA	TRBJ2-4	CASNPIAKNIQYF	TGTGCCAGCAACCCCATAGCCAAAAACATTCAGTACTTC
NA	TRBV28	NA	TRBJ2-4	CASTPTMLAKNIQYF	TGTGCCAGCACCCCGACCATGTTAGCCAAAAACATTCAGTACTTC
NA	TRBV4-3	NA	TRBJ2-3	CASSPNNNQGKWTDTQYF	TGCGCCAGCAGCCCGAATAACAATCAGGGGAAGTGGACAGATACGCAGTATTTT
NA	TRBV15	NA	TRBJ1-2	CATSRGTNYGYTF	TGTGCCACCAGCAGGGGCACTAACTATGGCTACACCTTC
NA	TRBV19	NA	TRBJ2-2	CASTPMSGGTGELFF	TGTGCCAGTACCCCGATGTCAGGCGGCACCGGGGAGCTGTTTTTT
NA	TRBV21-1	NA	TRBJ2-1	CASSSPLSAFRVNEQFF	TGTGCCAGCAGCAGTCCGCTTTCTGCTTTTAGGGTCAATGAGCAGTTCTTC
NA	TRBV6-2/TRBV6-3	NA	TRBJ1-1	CASSFDRPSNTEAFF	TGTGCCAGCAGTTTCGACAGACCTTCAAACACTGAAGCTTTCTTT
NA	TRBV28	NA	TRBJ1-1	CASTNPPRAEAFF	TGTGCCAGCACTAACCCGCCCAGGGCTGAAGCTTTCTTT
NA	TRBV9	NA	TRBJ2-1	CASSARDSPYNEQFF	TGTGCCAGCAGCGCCCGAGACAGCCCGTACAATGAGCAGTTCTTC
TRBD1	TRBV28	NA	TRBJ2-2	CASSTGTVNTGELFF	TGTGCCAGCAGCACCGGGACAGTAAACACCGGGGAGCTGTTTTTT
NA	TRBV5-5	NA	TRBJ1-1	CASSDPGGGNTEAFF	TGTGCCAGCAGCGACCCCGGGGGAGGGAACACTGAAGCTTTCTTT
NA	TRBV6-4	NA	TRBJ1-5	CASSDEGNQPQHF	TGTGCCAGCAGTGACGAAGGCAATCAGCCCCAGCATTTT
TRBD1	TRBV9	NA	TRBJ2-7	CASSGTPRTGSEQYF	TGTGCCAGCAGCGGAACACCCCGGACAGGGTCCGAGCAGTACTTC
TRBD2	TRBV7-7	NA	TRBJ2-3	CASSLSGGATDTQYF	TGTGCCAGCAGCCTTAGCGGGGGGGCCACAGATACGCAGTATTTT
NA	TRBV7-2	once	TRBJ2-1	CASSLGGPGEQFF	TGTGCCAGCAGCTTAGGGGGGCCGGGAGAGCAGTTCTTC
NA	TRBV11-2	NA	TRBJ1-1	CASSLTLNTEAFF	TGTGCCAGCAGCTTGACCCTGAACACTGAAGCTTTCTTT
NA	TRBV2	NA	TRBJ1-5	CASSPGTRSNQPQHF	TGTGCCAGCAGTCCTGGGACGCGGAGCAATCAGCCCCAGCATTTT
NA	TRBV20-1	NA	TRBJ2-1	CSWGDEQFF	TGCAGTTGGGGGGATGAGCAGTTCTTC
NA	TRBV9	NA	TRBJ2-1	CASSLRGGGTHYNEQFF	TGTGCCAGCAGCCTACGTGGAGGGGGGACCCACTACAATGAGCAGTTCTTC
TRBD1	TRBV5-4	NA	TRBJ2-5	CASSLGPNRGETQYF	TGTGCCAGCAGCTTGGGGCCAAACAGGGGGGAGACCCAGTACTTC
NA	TRBV4-3	NA	TRBJ1-2	CASSQDRGTNYGYTF	TGCGCCAGCAGCCAAGACCGCGGGACTAACTATGGCTACACCTTC
NA	TRBV28	NA	TRBJ1-2	CASSHGTNRESYGYTF	TGTGCCAGCAGCCACGGAACTAACAGGGAAAGTTATGGCTACACCTTC
NA	TRBV19	NA	TRBJ1-5	CASSEEGFIAQPQHF	TGTGCCAGTAGTGAGGAGGGTTTTATCGCTCAGCCCCAGCATTTT
NA	TRBV4-2	NA	TRBJ2-1	CASSQDWGPTNEQFF	TGTGCCAGCAGCCAAGATTGGGGGCCGACCAATGAGCAGTTCTTC
NA	TRBV5-1	NA	TRBJ1-6	CASSLGGGINSPLHF	TGCGCCAGCAGCTTGGGAGGGGGGATTAATTCACCCCTCCACTTT
NA	TRBV6-6	NA	TRBJ1-5	CASSSSVGQPQHF	TGTGCCAGCAGTTCCTCCGTTGGGCAGCCCCAGCATTTT
TRBD1	TRBV7-8	once	TRBJ1-2	CASSLGQGAGYTF	TGTGCCAGCAGCTTAGGACAGGGGGCTGGCTACACCTTC
NA	TRBV7-2	NA	TRBJ1-1	CASSLLGPMNTEAFF	TGTGCCAGCAGCTTATTAGGCCCCATGAACACTGAAGCTTTCTTT
NA	TRBV19	NA	TRBJ1-2	CASSIDFQTGKIYGYTF	TGTGCCAGTAGTATAGATTTTCAAACAGGCAAGATCTATGGCTACACCTTC
NA	TRBV7-6	once	TRBJ2-6	CASSSTRFSGANVLTF	TGTGCCAGCAGCTCGACGAGGTTTTCAGGGGCCAACGTCCTGACTTTC
NA	TRBV7-9	NA	TRBJ1-3	CASVGRRWGGHSGNTIYF	TGTGCCAGCGTGGGGAGGCGGTGGGGCGGCCACTCTGGAAACACCATATATTTT
TRBD1	TRBV5-5	NA	TRBJ1-1	CASSLTSGGNTEAFF	TGTGCCAGCAGCTTGACGTCAGGGGGGAATACTGAAGCTTTCTTT
NA	TRBV5-6	NA	TRBJ2-1	CASSLGGLPNEQFF	TGTGCCAGCAGCTTGGGGGGCTTACCCAATGAGCAGTTCTTC
NA	TRBV19	NA	TRBJ1-1	CASSIGVRGDEAFF	TGTGCCAGTAGTATAGGCGTCCGAGGCGATGAAGCTTTCTTT
NA	TRBV7-2	few	TRBJ1-6	CASSIGSADNSPLHF	TGTGCCAGCAGCATCGGGTCGGCCGATAATTCACCCCTCCACTTT
TRBD1	TRBV20-1	NA	TRBJ1-2	CSLDRGRGYTF	TGCAGCTTAGACAGGGGGCGGGGCTACACCTTC
NA	TRBV6-1	NA	TRBJ2-7	CASSPVLGYEQYF	TGTGCCAGCAGTCCGGTTTTAGGCTACGAGCAGTACTTC
NA	TRBV7-8	NA	TRBJ1-1	CASSETGRTEAFF	TGTGCCAGCAGCGAGACAGGAAGGACTGAAGCTTTCTTT
NA	TRBV3-1/TRBV3-2	few	TRBJ2-6	CASSPVGKGLSGANVLTF	TGTGCCAGCAGCCCCGTAGGAAAGGGCCTCTCTGGGGCCAACGTCCTGACTTTC
TRBD2	TRBV27	few	TRBJ2-3	CASSLMGSGGYTDTQYF	TGTGCCAGCAGTTTAATGGGTAGCGGGGGGTACACAGATACGCAGTATTTT
TRBD1	TRBV12-3/TRBV12-4	NA	TRBJ1-5	CASRWTGDQPQHF	TGTGCCAGCAGGTGGACAGGGGATCAGCCCCAGCATTTT
TRBD1	TRBV5-1	NA	TRBJ1-1	CASSLGTGTGGIGNTEAFF	TGCGCCAGCAGCTTGGGGACTGGGACAGGGGGAATAGGGAACACTGAAGCTTTCTTT
NA	TRBV7-2	NA	TRBJ1-1	CASSSRRLLEAFF	TGTGCCAGCAGCTCCAGAAGGCTCCTTGAAGCTTTCTTT
NA	TRBV2	NA	TRBJ1-6	CASQTGYNSPLHF	TGTGCCAGCCAAACAGGGTATAATTCACCCCTCCACTTT
TRBD2	TRBV6-2/TRBV6-3	NA	TRBJ2-1	CASSLGLAGGRGEQFF	TGTGCCAGCAGCCTGGGACTAGCGGGGGGGCGCGGTGAGCAGTTCTTC
NA	TRBV5-4	few	TRBJ1-1	CASSSGVNTEAFF	TGTGCCAGCAGCTCAGGGGTGAACACTGAAGCTTTCTTT
TRBD1	TRBV19	NA	TRBJ1-3	CASRPGQGSGNTIYF	TGTGCCAGTAGACCAGGACAGGGGAGCGGAAACACCATATATTTT
TRBD2	TRBV19	NA	TRBJ2-5	CASSIAGVAQGQYF	TGTGCCAGTAGCATAGCGGGGGTCGCCCAGGGCCAGTACTTC